The next 32 T cell receptor beta chains were all read from a single sample in a study of blood T cell repertoires in COVID-19. Only in-frame clones appear in the TCRdb table, and some are missing; sequencing was by immunoSEQ multiplex PCR. This table has approximately 450,000 clones, 80% to 90% appearing once. Sequencing input: PBMCs or T cells enriched from blood (not recorded which). These receptors were taken from a man aged 25 to 45 who had recovered from COVID-19.

The chain combines TRBV2 with TRBJ2-1, with TRBD2 matching 13 bases. The CDR3 spans 15 residues. The V segment lost 6 bases and the J segment 4 bases; nucleotides outside the gene matches: 3. CDR1 is SNHLY and CDR2 is FYNNEI in the germline V gene. The CDR3 is CASRRTSGRYNEQFF. The CDR3 DNA reads TGTGCCAGCAGGCGGACTAGCGGGAGATACAATGAGCAGTTCTTC.

The chain couples TRBV18 to TRBJ2-1; D not resolved. The V gene's germline CDR1 is KGHSH and CDR2 LQKENI. With 4 bases removed from V and 9 bases from J, the gap between germline ends came to 19 bases. This CDR3 contains 15 residues. This CDR3 reads CASSRGSPVLFEQFF. CDR3 bases: TGTGCCAGCTCACGAGGCAGCCCTGTTCTTTTTGAGCAGTTCTTC.

This clone showed up just once. The chain links TRBV9 to TRBJ2-7, with 8 bases aligning to TRBD1. The CDR3 length is 15 residues. Germline CDR1 SGDLS, CDR2 YYNGEE. J gave up 2 bases and V 5 bases, and 9 bases lay outside the gene matches. CDR3 amino acids: CASSSGGTGPYEQYF. The CDR3 nucleotides are TGTGCCAGCAGTTCTGGTGGGACAGGACCCTACGAGCAGTACTTC.

The CDR3 loop is CASSAVSLGAGNTIYF. In nucleotides, the CDR3 is TGTGCCAGCAGCGCCGTCTCTCTTGGGGCCGGAAACACCATATATTTT. The J gene is TRBJ1-3, the V gene TRBV9, with a weak D call TRBD1 (5 bases). V was trimmed by 3 bases and J by 4 bases, leaving 17 bases between them. The CDR3 is made up of 16 amino acids. The V gene's germline CDR1 is SGDLS and CDR2 YYNGEE.

The chain couples TRBV6-5 to TRBJ1-2; the match to TRBD1 covers 9 bases. The junction had 5 bases not matched to a gene; V was cut back by 7 bases and J by 2 bases. Per the germline V gene, CDR1 is MNHEY and CDR2 is SVGAGI. The CDR3 extends over 14 amino acids. The CDR3 sequence is CASTPGQGNYGYTF. As DNA, the CDR3 is TGTGCCAGCACCCCAGGACAGGGGAACTATGGCTACACCTTC.

Concerning this clone itself: One end of the junction does not line up with germline, which may come from a read error. This sequence joins TRBV4-1 and TRBJ2-3; 8 nucleotides line up with TRBD2. Germline values: CDR1 MGHRA, CDR2 YSYEKL. This CDR3 has 16 residues. CDR3 residues: CASSQGPSGSIDTQYF. In nucleotides, the CDR3 is TGCGCCAGCAGCCAAGGTCCCAGCGGGAGCATAGATACGCAGTATTTT.

The chain employs TRBV4-1 and TRBJ2-2; 11 bases map to TRBD1. In germline, CDR1 is MGHRA, CDR2 YSYEKL. With V trimmed by 6 bases and J by 7 bases, 10 bases remained unmatched. This CDR3 spans 16 amino acids. The CDR3 sequence is CASRQEDRGRVGELFF. In DNA, the CDR3 is TGCGCCAGCAGGCAGGAGGACAGGGGGCGGGTCGGGGAGCTGTTTTTT.

The chain uses TRBV4-1 and TRBJ2-1, with D unclear. V dropped 6 bases and J dropped 9 bases, with 9 bases sitting between them. The CDR3 extends over 11 amino acids. The V gene's germline CDR1 is MGHRA and CDR2 YSYEKL. CDR3 region: CASSPGSEQFF. CDR3 DNA: TGCGCCAGCAGTCCAGGTAGTGAGCAGTTCTTC.

This clone was observed a single time. This sequence joins TRBV6-6 and TRBJ2-1, with 12 nucleotides matching TRBD1. Trimming cost V 4 bases and J 8 bases; bases outside gene matches: 6. Germline V lookup: CDR1 MNHNY, CDR2 SVGAGI (reference sequence). The CDR3 covers 15 residues. This CDR3 is CASSSGQGAIYEQFF. CDR3 bases: TGTGCCAGCAGTTCGGGACAGGGGGCGATCTATGAGCAGTTCTTC.

The rearrangement uses TRBV30 and TRBJ2-1; 9 bases line up with TRBD2. Per the germline V gene, CDR1 is GTSNPN and CDR2 is SVGIG (reference sequence). Trimming removed 0 bases from V and 9 bases from J; junction bases left unmatched: 9. The CDR3 has 15 residues. CDR3 sequence: CAWSVGSGSWAEQFF. For the CDR3, the DNA is TGTGCCTGGAGTGTAGGTAGCGGGAGTTGGGCTGAGCAGTTCTTC.

Only one count was recorded for this clone. The rearrangement links TRBV11-3 to TRBJ1-1; D may be TRBD1 (5 bases). This CDR3 contains 14 residues. Germline values: CDR1 SGHNT, CDR2 YENEEA. Trimming pared 5 bases from V and 1 base from J, leaving 11 bases between. Here the CDR3 reads CASSVGGWNTEAFF. CDR3 DNA: TGTGCCAGCAGCGTCGGGGGATGGAACACTGAAGCTTTCTTT.

This sequence joins TRBV13 and TRBJ2-3; a weak D match, TRBD1 (5 bases). V gave up 0 bases and J gave up 3 bases, with 10 bases separating them. CDR1 is PRHDT, CDR2 FYEKMQ, per germline (reference sequence). There are 15 residues in the CDR3. The CDR3 DNA reads as TGTGCCAGCAGCTTAGGGGCAGGGTGGACAGATACGCAGTATTTT. It codes for CASSLGAGWTDTQYF.

The rearrangement uses TRBV4-1 and TRBJ1-1, with a tentative D call TRBD1 (6 bases). Deletions cut 2 bases from V and 2 bases from J, with 15 bases between. The CDR3 is 16 residues long. From germline, CDR1 is MGHRA and CDR2 YSYEKL. CDR3 amino acids: CASSQPDRSENTEAFF. CDR3 in DNA: TGCGCCAGCAGCCAACCCGACAGGTCGGAAAACACTGAAGCTTTCTTT.

The V and J genes are TRBV14 and TRBJ2-6; TRBD1 might be the D (6 bases). The CDR3 consists of 16 residues. The germline gives CDR1 SGHDN, CDR2 FVKESK. V lost 6 bases to trimming and J lost 1 base, with 13 bases between them. The CDR3 DNA follows: TGTGCCAGCAGTTTCGGACAGCTGTCTGGGGCCAACGTCCTGACTTTC. Protein product: CASSFGQLSGANVLTF.

The V call is TRBV30, the J call TRBJ2-3; tentatively, D is TRBD1 (6 bases). The germline gives CDR1 GTSNPN, CDR2 SVGIG (reference sequence). Trimming cost V 0 bases and J 7 bases, with 14 bases left between them. This CDR3 is built from 14 residues. The CDR3 reads CAWSVQGGAYTQYF. DNA of the CDR3: TGTGCCTGGAGTGTACAGGGCGGTGCATATACGCAGTATTTT.

The rearrangement uses TRBV2 and TRBJ1-2; tentative D call: TRBD1 (6 bases). The V gene lost 2 bases and the J gene lost 4 bases, with 14 bases spanning the gap. The V gene's germline CDR1 is SNHLY and CDR2 FYNNEI. This CDR3 has 15 amino acids. The CDR3 sequence: CASSESTGWSYGYTF. The CDR3, as DNA: TGTGCCAGCAGTGAATCTACAGGGTGGTCCTATGGCTACACCTTC.

The chain combines TRBV5-5 with TRBJ1-2; 8 nucleotides agree with TRBD1. The CDR3 has 16 residues. V shed 4 bases and J 5 bases; nucleotides not matched to a gene: 13. Germline values: CDR1 SGHKS, CDR2 YYEKEE (reference sequence). CDR3 DNA: TGTGCCAGCAGCGGGGATACCGGGACAGGCCGTTATGGCTACACCTTC. It encodes CASSGDTGTGRYGYTF.

This chain connects TRBV6-5 to TRBJ1-1; D unresolved. From germline, CDR1 is MNHEY and CDR2 SVGAGI. Trimming left V 8 bases short and J 0 bases short, with 10 bases between. CDR3 length: 13 amino acids. The CDR3 region is CASAKLLNTEAFF. The CDR3 DNA sequence: TGTGCCAGCGCTAAATTGTTGAACACTGAAGCTTTCTTT.

The chain couples TRBV7-9 to TRBJ2-2; TRBD2 might be the D (6 bases). V lost 3 bases and J lost 3, with 14 bases in between. The CDR3 runs to 16 residues. Germline CDR1 and CDR2: SEHNR and FQNEAQ (reference sequence). The CDR3 region has the DNA TGTGCCAGCAGCTTCAAACGGGAGTTGTACACCGGGGAGCTGTTTTTT. Residues: CASSFKRELYTGELFF.

The rearrangement links TRBV30 to TRBJ2-5, with 10 positions matching TRBD1. CDR3 length equals 16 residues. The V segment lost 2 bases and the J segment 3 bases; nucleotides outside the gene matches: 9. Germline CDR1 reads GTSNPN; CDR2 reads SVGIG (reference sequence). CDR3 coding DNA: TGTGCCTGGAGTACCGGACAGGGGGGAATGGAAGAGACCCAGTACTTC. It encodes CAWSTGQGGMEETQYF.

J is TRBJ2-7 and V is TRBV13; 7 positions match TRBD2. V trimming: 4 bases; J trimming: 6 bases; junction bases outside the gene matches: 12. There are 15 residues in the CDR3. Germline CDR1 and CDR2: PRHDT and FYEKMQ (reference sequence). The CDR3 coding sequence is TGTGCCAGCAGCTCTCCAGCGGGGACGCTCGGCGAGCAGTACTTC. The encoded protein is CASSSPAGTLGEQYF. Full variable domain (missing parts from reference TRBV13 and TRBJ2-7): AAGVIQSPRHLIKEKRETATLKCYPIPRHDTVYWYQQGPGQDPQFLISFYEKMQSDKGSIPDRFSAQQFSDYHSELNMSSLELGDSALYFCASSSPAGTLGEQYFGPGTRLTVT.

The V gene is TRBV13, the J gene TRBJ1-2; D is perhaps TRBD1 (6 bases). The CDR3 spans 17 residues. From germline, CDR1 is PRHDT and CDR2 FYEKMQ (reference sequence). V dropped 0 bases and J dropped 4 bases, with 18 bases sitting between them. The CDR3 DNA follows: TGTGCCAGCAGCTTAGGAGGCGAGGGGGAAATTAGCTATGGCTACACCTTC. Translated: CASSLGGEGEISYGYTF. Based on the CDR3 plus reference TRBV13 and TRBJ1-2, the full variable domain is AAGVIQSPRHLIKEKRETATLKCYPIPRHDTVYWYQQGPGQDPQFLISFYEKMQSDKGSIPDRFSAQQFSDYHSELNMSSLELGDSALYFCASSLGGEGEISYGYTFGSGTRLTVV.

V is TRBV12-3 or TRBV12-4 and J is TRBJ2-7, with TRBD2 identical over 7 bases. With V trimmed by 5 bases and J by 7 bases, 5 bases remained unmatched. This CDR3 contains 12 residues. The CDR3 coding sequence is TGTGCCAGCAGTCCCGGGACTACTGAGCAGTACTTC. Protein sequence: CASSPGTTEQYF.

The V gene is TRBV4-1, the J gene TRBJ1-1; D is unresolved. Per the germline V gene, CDR1 is MGHRA and CDR2 is YSYEKL. The V end was cut by 5 bases, the J end by 4 bases, with 17 bases between. This CDR3 comprises 15 residues. As DNA, the CDR3 is TGCGCCAGCAGCGCCCCGGGGAGTCGGTCCACTGAAGCTTTCTTT. Its translation: CASSAPGSRSTEAFF.

The V call is TRBV27, the J call TRBJ2-1; 7 bases match TRBD1. This CDR3 is 13 amino acids long. CDR1 MNHEY and CDR2 SMNVEV come from the germline V gene (reference sequence). The V and J ends lost 9 bases and 1 base, in that order; junction bases with no gene match: 3. CDR3 in DNA: TGTGCCAGTTGGGACAGTTCCTACAATGAGCAGTTCTTC. It encodes CASWDSSYNEQFF.

The V and J genes are TRBV14 and TRBJ2-3, with D possibly TRBD1 on 6 matching bases. Germline V lookup: CDR1 SGHDN, CDR2 FVKESK. V lost 4 bases, J lost 3 bases, and 14 bases lay in between. This CDR3 contains 15 residues. The CDR3 sequence is CASSPPRQGTDTQYF. In nucleotides, the CDR3 is TGTGCCAGCAGCCCTCCGCGGCAGGGGACAGATACGCAGTATTTT.

The chain recombines TRBV3-1 (or the pseudogene TRBV3-2) with TRBJ1-2, with D perhaps TRBD1 (6 bases). Germline V gene sequence: CDR1 LGHDT, CDR2 YNNKEL (reference sequence). The germline V and J ends were trimmed by 1 base and 5 bases, with 8 bases remaining between them. This CDR3 region has 13 residues. The CDR3 loop reads CASSQGDKYGYTF. The DNA of the CDR3 is TGTGCCAGCAGCCAAGGGGACAAATATGGCTACACCTTC.

With respect to this clone: Its ends do not fully match the called genes, so a read error is possible. This chain joins TRBV7-9 and TRBJ1-2; 11 bases are shared with TRBD1. Germline lookup yields CDR1 SEHNR and CDR2 FQNEAQ (reference sequence). The CDR3 is 12 amino acids. In DNA, the CDR3 is TGTGCCAGCACCGGGACAGGGGGTGGCTCCACCTTC. This codes for CASTGTGGGSTF. Filled out from reference TRBV7-9 and TRBJ1-2, the complete variable domain reads DTGVSQNPRHKITKRGQNVTFRCDPISEHNRLYWYRQTLGQGPEFLTYFQNEAQLEKSRLLSDRFSAERPKGSFSTLEIQRTEQGDSAMYLCASTGTGGGSTFGSGTRLTVV.

This clone has just one count. The chain joins TRBV6-5 to TRBJ1-2; 8 nucleotides match TRBD1. The CDR3 runs 13 residues. J lost 7 bases, V lost 6 bases, and 7 bases had no gene match. Germline CDR1 is MNHEY and CDR2 is SVGAGI. The CDR3 reads CASSADRAGGYTF. In DNA, the CDR3 is TGTGCCAGCAGCGCGGACAGGGCTGGTGGCTACACCTTC.

The V and J genes are TRBV30 and TRBJ1-1, with D possibly being TRBD1 (5 bases). The CDR3 has 13 amino acids. V was trimmed by 3 bases and J by 1 base, leaving 9 bases between them. Germline CDR1 GTSNPN, CDR2 SVGIG (reference sequence). As DNA, the CDR3 is TGTGCCTGGAGGTTCAGGGAGAACACTGAAGCTTTCTTT. This sequence encodes CAWRFRENTEAFF. Using reference TRBV30 and TRBJ1-1 for the parts outside the CDR3, the full variable domain is SQTIHQWPATLVQPVGSPLSLECTVEGTSNPNLYWYRQAAGRGLQLLFYSVGIGQISSEVPQNLSASRPQDRQFILSSKKLLLSDSGFYLCAWRFRENTEAFFGQGTRLTVV.

The chain has TRBV5-4 and TRBJ2-7; TRBD2 matches at 8 bases. The germline CDR1 and CDR2 sequences are SGHNT and YYREEE (reference sequence). The V and J ends lost 3 bases and 2 bases, in that order; junction bases with no gene match: 10. The CDR3 sequence is 16 residues long. The CDR3 DNA sequence: TGTGCCAGCAGCTGGGGCGGGGGGCAGGAAACCTACGAGCAGTACTTC. Translation gives CASSWGGGQETYEQYF.

This clone has ten or more counts. The chain joins TRBV7-2 to TRBJ2-2; D not certain. CDR1 is SGHTA, CDR2 FQGNSA, per germline. V was pared by 5 bases and J by 1 base, with 8 bases between. The CDR3 runs 14 residues. The CDR3 bases are TGTGCCAGCAGCCCCCTCGGGAACACCGGGGAGCTGTTTTTT. Translation: CASSPLGNTGELFF. Using reference TRBV7-2 and TRBJ2-2 for the parts outside the CDR3, the full variable domain is GAGVSQSPSNKVTEKGKDVELRCDPISGHTALYWYRQSLGQGLEFLIYFQGNSAPDKSGLPSDRFSAERTGGSVSTLTIQRTQQEDSAVYLCASSPLGNTGELFFGEGSRLTVL.